This TCR beta chain stems from a study of OX40 agonist ivuxolimab in advanced cancers. Overall study context: Hepatocellular carcinoma, melanoma, renal cell or head and neck cancer occurred in dose-escalation patients. General observations from the study: Compared with others, partial responders at 0.1-3.0 mg/kg displayed clonal expansion among the lowest.

On this clone: The antigen is unknown.

V lost 2 bases, J lost 3 bases, and 7 bases stayed unmatched. Germline lookup yields CDR1 MNHNS and CDR2 SASEGT. This CDR3 comprises 15 residues. The data were produced by immunoSEQ multiplex PCR, yet TCRdb's version contains in-frame clones alone and is incomplete. The repertoire includes more than 45,000 clones, approximately 85% of them detected once, and 4.7% sits in the top ten. The sample was CD4+ or CD8+ T cells sorted from blood, taken in a trial of the OX40 agonist ivuxolimab. The chain uses TRBV6-1 and TRBJ2-7; TRBD2 matches at 7 bases. The receptor was isolated from an adult with an advanced solid tumor such as melanoma, head and neck, liver or kidney cancer. The CDR3 DNA reads as TGTGCCAGCAGTGAAACTGGCGGGAGCGGCTACGAGCAGTACTTC. Residues: CASSETGGSGYEQYF.